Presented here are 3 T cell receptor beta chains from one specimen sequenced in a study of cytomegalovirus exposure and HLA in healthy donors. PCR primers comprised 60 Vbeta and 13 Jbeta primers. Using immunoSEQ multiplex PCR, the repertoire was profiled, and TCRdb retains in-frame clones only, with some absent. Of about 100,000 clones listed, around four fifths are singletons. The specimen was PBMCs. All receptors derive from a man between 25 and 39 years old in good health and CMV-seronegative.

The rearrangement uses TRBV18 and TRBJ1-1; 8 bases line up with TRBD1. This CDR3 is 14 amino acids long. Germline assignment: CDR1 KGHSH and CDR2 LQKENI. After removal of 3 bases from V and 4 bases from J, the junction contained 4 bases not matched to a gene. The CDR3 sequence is CASSPQGAGTEAFF. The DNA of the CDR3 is TGTGCCAGCTCACCGCAGGGGGCCGGCACTGAAGCTTTCTTT.

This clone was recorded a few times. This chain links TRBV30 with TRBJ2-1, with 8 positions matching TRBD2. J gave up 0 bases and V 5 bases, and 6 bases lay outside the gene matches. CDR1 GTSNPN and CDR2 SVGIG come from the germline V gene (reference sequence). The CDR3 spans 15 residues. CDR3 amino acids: CAWGPGGASYNEQFF. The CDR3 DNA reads TGTGCCTGGGGGCCCGGGGGGGCCTCCTACAATGAGCAGTTCTTC.

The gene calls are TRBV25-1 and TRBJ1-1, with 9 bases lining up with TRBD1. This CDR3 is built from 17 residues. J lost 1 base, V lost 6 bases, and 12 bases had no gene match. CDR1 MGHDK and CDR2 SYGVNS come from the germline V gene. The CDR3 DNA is TGTGCCAGCAGCCCTCTCAGGACAGGGGAGGGGAACACTGAAGCTTTCTTT. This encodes CASSPLRTGEGNTEAFF.